There are a few counts of the clone carrying this TCR beta chain. The data were taken from a study of blood T cell repertoires in COVID-19. Study summary: The samples span acute and convalescent COVID-19 from the United States, Italy and Spain. T cells, B-cell-depleted T cells, or PBMCs supplied cDNA or gDNA.

The CDR3 contains 18 residues. With 5 bases clipped from V and 4 bases from J, the junction kept 17 bases outside the gene matches. Germline V lookup: CDR1 SGHNT, CDR2 YENEEA. In the original processing: Amplification of reference gene primers provided the estimated nucleated cell counts. This table comes from immunoSEQ multiplex PCR, and its TCRdb copy is limited to in-frame clones, with some not included. V and J calls and clone size are as listed in that table; D and trimming were resolved from the DNA. The top ten clones hold more than 4.5% of a sample with 95,000 to 110,000 clones, roughly 82% of them seen once.

This chain uses TRBV11-3 with TRBJ2-1; 7 nucleotides match TRBD2. Sequenced: peripheral blood. This clonotype originated in a man in his 60s with acute or convalescent COVID-19. The CDR3 protein is CASSHPSHGAGEYNEQFF. DNA of the CDR3: TGTGCCAGCAGCCATCCCTCTCACGGGGCGGGGGAATACAATGAGCAGTTCTTC.